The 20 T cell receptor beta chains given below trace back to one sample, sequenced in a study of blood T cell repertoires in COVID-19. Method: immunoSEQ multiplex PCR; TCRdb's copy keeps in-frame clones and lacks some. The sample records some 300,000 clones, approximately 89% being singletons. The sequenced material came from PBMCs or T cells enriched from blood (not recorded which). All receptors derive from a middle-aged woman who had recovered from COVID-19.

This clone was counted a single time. This CDR3 reads CASSQDTTVFYEQYF. DNA for the CDR3: TGCGCCAGCAGCCAAGATACAACAGTATTCTACGAGCAGTACTTC. V gene TRBV4-1 combines with J gene TRBJ2-7; D remains ambiguous. Trimming cost V 0 bases and J 3 bases, with 12 bases left between them. The CDR3 is 15 residues long. Germline assignment: CDR1 MGHRA and CDR2 YSYEKL.

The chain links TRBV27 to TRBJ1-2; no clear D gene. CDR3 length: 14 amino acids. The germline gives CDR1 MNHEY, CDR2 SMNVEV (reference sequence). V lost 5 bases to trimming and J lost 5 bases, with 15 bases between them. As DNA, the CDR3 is TGTGCCAGCAGTCTTTCCGGGTCCACTTATGGCTACACCTTC. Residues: CASSLSGSTYGYTF.

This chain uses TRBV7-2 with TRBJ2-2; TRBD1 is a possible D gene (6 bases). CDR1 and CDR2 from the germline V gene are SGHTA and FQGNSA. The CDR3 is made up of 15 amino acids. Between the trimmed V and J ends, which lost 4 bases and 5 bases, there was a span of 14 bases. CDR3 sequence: CASSSQGHQTGELFF. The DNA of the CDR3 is TGTGCCAGCAGCTCCCAGGGACACCAAACCGGGGAGCTGTTTTTT.

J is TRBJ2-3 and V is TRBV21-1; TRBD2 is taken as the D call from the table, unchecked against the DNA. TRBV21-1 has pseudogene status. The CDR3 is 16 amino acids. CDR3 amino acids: CASSKYGVSYTDTQYF. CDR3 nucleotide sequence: TGTGCCAGCAGCAAATACGGGGTTTCTTACACAGATACGCAGTATTTT.

The DNA for the CDR3 is TGTGCCAGCTCACCGGACTCAAGCTTCGGCAATCAGCCCCAGCATTTT. Protein product: CASSPDSSFGNQPQHF. V is TRBV18 and J is TRBJ1-5; D is uncertain. The V gene lost 3 bases and the J gene lost 2 bases, with 14 bases spanning the gap. The CDR3 consists of 16 residues. The germline gives CDR1 KGHSH, CDR2 LQKENI. The variable domain in full, with the rest retrieved from reference TRBV18 and TRBJ1-5, is NAGVMQNPRHLVRRRGQEARLRCSPMKGHSHVYWYRQLPEEGLKFMVYLQKENIIDESGMPKERFSAEFPKEGPSILRIQQVVRGDSAAYFCASSPDSSFGNQPQHFGDGTRLSIL.

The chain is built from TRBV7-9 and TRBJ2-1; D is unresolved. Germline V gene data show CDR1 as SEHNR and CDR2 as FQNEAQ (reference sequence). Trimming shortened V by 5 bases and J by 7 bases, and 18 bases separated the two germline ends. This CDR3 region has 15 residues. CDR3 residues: CASSVTGFGLNEQFF. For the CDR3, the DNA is TGTGCCAGCAGCGTCACTGGTTTCGGGTTAAATGAGCAGTTCTTC.

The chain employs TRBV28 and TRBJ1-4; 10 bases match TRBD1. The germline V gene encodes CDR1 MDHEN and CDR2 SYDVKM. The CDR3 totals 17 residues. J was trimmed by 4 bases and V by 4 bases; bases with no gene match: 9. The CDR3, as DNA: TGTGCCAGCAGTTCGGGACAGGGGTGGGCTCTTAATGAAAAACTGTTTTTT. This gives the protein CASSSGQGWALNEKLFF.

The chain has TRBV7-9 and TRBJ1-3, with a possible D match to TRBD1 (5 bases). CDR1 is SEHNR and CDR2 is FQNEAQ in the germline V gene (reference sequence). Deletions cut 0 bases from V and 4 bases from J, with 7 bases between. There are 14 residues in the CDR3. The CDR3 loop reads CASSLAGGGNTIYF. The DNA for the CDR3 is TGTGCCAGCAGCTTAGCGGGGGGAGGAAACACCATATATTTT.

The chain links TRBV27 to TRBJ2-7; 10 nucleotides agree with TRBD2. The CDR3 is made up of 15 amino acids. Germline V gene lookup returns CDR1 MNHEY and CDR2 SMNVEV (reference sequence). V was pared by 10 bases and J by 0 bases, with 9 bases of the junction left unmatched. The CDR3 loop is CATKGLAGASYEQYF. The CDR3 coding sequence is TGTGCCACTAAGGGGCTAGCGGGAGCCTCCTACGAGCAGTACTTC.

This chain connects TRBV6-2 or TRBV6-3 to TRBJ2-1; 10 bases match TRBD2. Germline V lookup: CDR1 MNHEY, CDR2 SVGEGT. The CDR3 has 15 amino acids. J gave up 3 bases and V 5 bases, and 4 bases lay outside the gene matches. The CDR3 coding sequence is TGTGCCAGCAGTATACTAGCGGGGTACTACAATGAGCAGTTCTTC. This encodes CASSILAGYYNEQFF.

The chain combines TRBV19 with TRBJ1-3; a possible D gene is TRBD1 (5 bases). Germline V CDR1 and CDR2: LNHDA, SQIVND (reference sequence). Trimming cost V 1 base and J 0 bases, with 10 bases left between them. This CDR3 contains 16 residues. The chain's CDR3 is CASSIGRASSGNTIYF. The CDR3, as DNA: TGTGCCAGTAGTATAGGCAGGGCGAGCTCTGGAAACACCATATATTTT. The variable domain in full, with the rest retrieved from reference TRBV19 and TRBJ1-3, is DGGITQSPKYLFRKEGQNVTLSCEQNLNHDAMYWYRQDPGQGLRLIYYSQIVNDFQKGDIAEGYSVSREKKESFPLTVTSAQKNPTAFYLCASSIGRASSGNTIYFGEGSWLTVV.

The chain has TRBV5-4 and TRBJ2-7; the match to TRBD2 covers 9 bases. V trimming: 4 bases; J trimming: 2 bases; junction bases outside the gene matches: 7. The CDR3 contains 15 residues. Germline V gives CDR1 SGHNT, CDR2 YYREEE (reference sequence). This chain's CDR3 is CASSLTSGRPYEQYF. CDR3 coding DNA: TGTGCCAGCAGCCTAACTAGCGGGCGACCCTACGAGCAGTACTTC.

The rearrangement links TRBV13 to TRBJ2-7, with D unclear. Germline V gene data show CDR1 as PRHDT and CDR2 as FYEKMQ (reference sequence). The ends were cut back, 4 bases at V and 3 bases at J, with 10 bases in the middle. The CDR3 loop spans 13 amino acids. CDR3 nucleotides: TGTGCCAGCAGCTCAGGCAGAAACTACGAGCAGTACTTC. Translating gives CASSSGRNYEQYF.

The CDR3 protein is CASSRGGARNTEAFF. In DNA form, the CDR3 reads TGTGCCAGCAGCAGAGGGGGGGCACGGAACACTGAAGCTTTCTTT. The chain links TRBV11-3 to TRBJ1-1, with TRBD1 as a possible D gene (6 bases). The germline V gene encodes CDR1 SGHNT and CDR2 YENEEA. The ends were cut back, 5 bases at V and 1 base at J, with 14 bases in the middle. This CDR3 spans 15 amino acids.

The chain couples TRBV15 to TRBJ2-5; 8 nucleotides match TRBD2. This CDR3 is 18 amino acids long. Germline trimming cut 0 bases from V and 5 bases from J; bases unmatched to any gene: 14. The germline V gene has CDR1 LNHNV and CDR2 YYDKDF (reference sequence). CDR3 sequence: CATSRDLGASGGWETQYF. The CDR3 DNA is TGTGCCACCAGCAGAGATCTGGGCGCAAGCGGGGGCTGGGAGACCCAGTACTTC. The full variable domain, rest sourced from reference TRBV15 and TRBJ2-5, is DAMVIQNPRYQVTQFGKPVTLSCSQTLNHNVMYWYQQKSSQAPKLLFHYYDKDFNNEADTPDNFQSRRPNTSFCFLDIRSPGLGDTAMYLCATSRDLGASGGWETQYFGPGTRLLVL.

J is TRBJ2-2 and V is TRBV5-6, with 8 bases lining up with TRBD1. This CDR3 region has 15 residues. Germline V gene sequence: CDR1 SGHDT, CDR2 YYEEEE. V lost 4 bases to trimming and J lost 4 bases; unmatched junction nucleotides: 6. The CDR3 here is CASSSGDRSTGELFF. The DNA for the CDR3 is TGTGCCAGCAGCAGTGGGGACAGGAGCACCGGGGAGCTGTTTTTT.

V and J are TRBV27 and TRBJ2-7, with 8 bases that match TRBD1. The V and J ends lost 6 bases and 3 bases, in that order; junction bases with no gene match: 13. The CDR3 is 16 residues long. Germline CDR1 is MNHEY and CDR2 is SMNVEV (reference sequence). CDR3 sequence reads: CASSQSPTGVVYEQYF. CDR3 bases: TGTGCCAGCAGCCAAAGCCCGACAGGGGTGGTCTACGAGCAGTACTTC.

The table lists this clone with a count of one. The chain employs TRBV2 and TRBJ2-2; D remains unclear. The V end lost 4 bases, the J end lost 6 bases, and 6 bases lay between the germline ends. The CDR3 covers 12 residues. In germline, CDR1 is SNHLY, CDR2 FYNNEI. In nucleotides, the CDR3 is TGTGCCAGCAGTGGTGAGGCCGGGGAGCTGTTTTTT. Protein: CASSGEAGELFF.

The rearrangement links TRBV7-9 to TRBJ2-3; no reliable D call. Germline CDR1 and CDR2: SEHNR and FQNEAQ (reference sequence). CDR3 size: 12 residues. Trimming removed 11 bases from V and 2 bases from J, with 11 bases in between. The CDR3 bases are TGTGCCGGAAACGACTTCACAGATACGCAGTATTTT. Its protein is CAGNDFTDTQYF.

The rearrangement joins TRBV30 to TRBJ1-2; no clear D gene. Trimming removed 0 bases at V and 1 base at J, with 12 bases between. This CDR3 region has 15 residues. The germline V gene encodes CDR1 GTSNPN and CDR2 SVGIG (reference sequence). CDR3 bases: TGTGCCTGGAGTGTAGGTTTCGGGAGTAACTATGGCTACACCTTC. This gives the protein CAWSVGFGSNYGYTF. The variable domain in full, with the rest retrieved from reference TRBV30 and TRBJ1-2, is SQTIHQWPATLVQPVGSPLSLECTVEGTSNPNLYWYRQAAGRGLQLLFYSVGIGQISSEVPQNLSASRPQDRQFILSSKKLLLSDSGFYLCAWSVGFGSNYGYTFGSGTRLTVV.